The 10 T cell receptor beta chains below all came from one sample that was sequenced in a study of cytomegalovirus exposure and HLA in healthy donors. It was with 60 Vbeta and 13 Jbeta primers that the PCR ran. The method was immunoSEQ multiplex PCR; TCRdb's version includes in-frame clones alone and lacks a portion of them. The table shows 140,000 to 150,000 clones, with roughly four fifths occurring only once. Sequencing input: PBMCs. The receptors were sampled from a man in his forties in good health and CMV-seropositive.

V usage is TRBV4-2 and J usage is TRBJ2-3, with 9 bases that match TRBD2. This CDR3 is built from 15 residues. Germline CDR1 reads LGHNA; CDR2 reads YNFKEQ. The trim removed 5 bases at V and 1 base at J, leaving 4 bases unmatched. CDR3 sequence (DNA): TGTGCCAGCAGCTCCGAGCGGGAGGGCACAGATACGCAGTATTTT. Its translation is CASSSEREGTDTQYF.

This chain joins TRBV15 and TRBJ2-1; TRBD1 matches at 11 bases. This CDR3 region has 18 residues. Germline lookup yields CDR1 LNHNV and CDR2 YYDKDF (reference sequence). Trimming took 0 bases from V and 4 from J; bases not matched to a gene: 8. The CDR3 DNA is TGTGCCACCAGCAGAGAATCTCGGGACAGGGGGATTTACAATGAGCAGTTCTTC. Its protein is CATSRESRDRGIYNEQFF.

J is TRBJ2-1 and V is TRBV27; 9 bases match TRBD2. Trimming cost V 5 bases and J 3 bases; bases outside gene matches: 8. The CDR3 has 16 amino acids. Germline V gives CDR1 MNHEY, CDR2 SMNVEV (reference sequence). The CDR3 is CASSPPEREDYNEQFF. The CDR3 nucleotides read TGTGCCAGCAGTCCCCCAGAGCGGGAGGACTACAATGAGCAGTTCTTC.

The count of this clone is one. This CDR3 reads CASSRTRQTNTEAFF. In DNA, the CDR3 is TGTGCCAGCAGCCGCACGCGACAGACGAACACTGAAGCTTTCTTT. The chain couples TRBV5-6 to TRBJ1-1, with D tentatively TRBD1 (5 bases). With 4 bases removed from V and 1 base from J, the gap between germline ends came to 14 bases. The CDR3 contains 15 residues. Germline CDR1 and CDR2: SGHDT and YYEEEE.

CDR3 region: CASSELPPGQNEQFF. CDR3 sequence (DNA): TGTGCCAGCAGTGAGCTTCCGCCGGGACAAAATGAGCAGTTCTTC. This chain uses TRBV6-6 with TRBJ2-1; D possibly corresponds to TRBD1 (6 bases). This CDR3 comprises 15 residues. Between the trimmed V and J ends, which lost 5 bases and 7 bases, there was a span of 18 bases. CDR1 and CDR2 (germline): MNHNY, SVGAGI (reference sequence).

The chain has TRBV28 and TRBJ1-1; tentatively, D is TRBD1 (5 bases). The CDR3 is 13 residues long. In germline, CDR1 is MDHEN, CDR2 SYDVKM. The V end lost 4 bases, the J end lost 1 base, and 7 bases lay between the germline ends. The CDR3 bases are TGTGCCAGCAGTTCCGGACAGAACACTGAAGCTTTCTTT. Encoded protein: CASSSGQNTEAFF.

The V gene is TRBV7-2, the J gene TRBJ2-2; D perhaps matches TRBD2 (6 bases). Trimming took 5 bases from V and 3 from J, leaving 22 bases between them. Germline V gives CDR1 SGHTA, CDR2 FQGNSA. The CDR3 loop spans 18 amino acids. DNA for the CDR3: TGTGCCAGCAGCCCTAGCTTCAAGCCGGGACTTTACACCGGGGAGCTGTTTTTT. This codes for CASSPSFKPGLYTGELFF.

CDR3: CASSLRQASNTEAFF. For the CDR3, the DNA is TGTGCCAGCAGCTTGCGACAGGCGTCGAACACTGAAGCTTTCTTT. V gene TRBV5-8 combines with J gene TRBJ1-1, with D perhaps matching TRBD1 (6 bases). The V end was cut by 1 base, the J end by 1 base, with 11 bases between. The V gene's germline CDR1 is SGHTS and CDR2 YDEGEE. This CDR3 region has 15 residues. Based on the CDR3 plus reference TRBV5-8 and TRBJ1-1, the full variable domain is EAGVTQSPTHLIKTRGQQATLRCSPISGHTSVYWYQQALGLGLQFLLWYDEGEERNRGNFPPRFSGRQFPNYSSELNVNALELEDSALYLCASSLRQASNTEAFFGQGTRLTVV.

The V call is TRBV5-4, the J call TRBJ1-1, with no clear D. The CDR3 has 15 residues. The germline gives CDR1 SGHNT, CDR2 YYREEE (reference sequence). V lost 4 bases and J 1 base, leaving 14 bases between the germline ends. The DNA for the CDR3 is TGTGCCAGCAGCCGCGGCCTGCTAGCGAACACTGAAGCTTTCTTT. Encoded protein: CASSRGLLANTEAFF.

This clone was counted a single time. The genes are TRBV28 and TRBJ2-7, with 11 bases fitting TRBD2. There are 15 residues in the CDR3. Trimming took 6 bases from V and 2 from J; bases not matched to a gene: 6. Germline CDR1 MDHEN, CDR2 SYDVKM. CDR3: CASSPILAGAYEQYF. DNA for the CDR3: TGTGCCAGCAGCCCTATACTAGCGGGAGCCTACGAGCAGTACTTC.